Below, 32 T cell receptor beta chains from the same sample are listed, as sequenced in a study of regulatory dendritic cells for organ transplantation. Profiled with immunoSEQ multiplex PCR; TCRdb holds only in-frame clones, not every one. The sample has 30,000 to 40,000 clones; around nine tenths are singletons. Sequencing was carried out using naive CD4+ T cells from blood. The subset here: CD45RA+ naive T cells. These receptors all stem from a human donor in good health.

This chain connects TRBV6-4 to TRBJ1-3; 10 bases agree with TRBD1. Germline V gene lookup returns CDR1 MRHNA and CDR2 SNTAGT. V was pared by 0 bases and J by 9 bases, with 23 bases of the junction left unmatched. The CDR3 sequence is 21 residues long. CDR3 DNA sequence: TGTGCCAGCAGTGACTCAAGGGTAGTAGACAGGGGGCGCGGAAGTAAGAGCACCATATATTTT. Protein: CASSDSRVVDRGRGSKSTIYF.

The CDR3: CANTSTCRGQDYGYTF. For the CDR3, the DNA is TGTGCCAACACGTCTACTTGCCGAGGACAGGACTATGGCTACACCTTC. This chain connects TRBV6-6 to TRBJ1-2; 7 bases match TRBD1. The germline CDR1 and CDR2 sequences are MNHNY and SVGAGI (reference sequence). The ends lost 10 bases at V and 3 bases at J; junction bases unmatched: 17. There are 16 residues in the CDR3.

This clone was seen just once. This chain connects TRBV5-4 to TRBJ2-1; D is perhaps TRBD1 or TRBD2 (5 bases each). V gave up 4 bases and J gave up 7 bases, with 18 bases separating them. Per germline, CDR1 SGHNT and CDR2 YYREEE (reference sequence). The CDR3 loop spans 15 amino acids. CDR3 residues: CASSKPGWGINEQFF. CDR3 DNA: TGTGCCAGCAGCAAACCCGGTTGGGGGATAAATGAGCAGTTCTTC.

The chain has TRBV7-9 and TRBJ2-3, with D unclear. V lost 10 bases and J lost 1, with 12 bases in between. The CDR3 totals 13 residues. CDR1 and CDR2 from the germline V gene are SEHNR and FQNEAQ (reference sequence). This chain's CDR3 is CATMRSGTDTQYF. The CDR3 DNA follows: TGTGCCACCATGAGGTCGGGCACAGATACGCAGTATTTT.

This rearrangement joins TRBV5-8 to TRBJ1-3, with unresolved D. Germline CDR1 is SGHTS and CDR2 is YDEGEE. V dropped 1 base and J dropped 2 bases, with 13 bases sitting between them. There are 16 residues in the CDR3. CDR3 protein: CASSLYVVGPGNTIYF. CDR3 bases: TGTGCCAGCAGCTTGTATGTTGTAGGGCCTGGAAACACCATATATTTT.

The chain couples TRBV30 to TRBJ1-4; 8 nucleotides align to TRBD1. The V gene's germline CDR1 is GTSNPN and CDR2 SVGIG (reference sequence). The CDR3 spans 16 residues. V lost 1 base, J lost 4 bases, and 8 bases stayed unmatched. CDR3 protein: CAWSAPRTGNNEKLFF. CDR3 DNA sequence: TGTGCCTGGAGTGCCCCCCGGACAGGGAATAATGAAAAACTGTTTTTT.

This clone was counted between two and nine times. The rearrangement uses TRBV2 and TRBJ1-2, with 7 bases aligning to TRBD1. Germline V gene data show CDR1 as SNHLY and CDR2 as FYNNEI. The CDR3 is made up of 13 amino acids. V dropped 6 bases and J dropped 2; count of bases not matched to a gene: 3. CDR3 sequence: CASRTGMNYGYTF. CDR3 bases: TGTGCCAGCAGGACAGGGATGAACTATGGCTACACCTTC. Filled out from reference TRBV2 and TRBJ1-2, the complete variable domain reads EPEVTQTPSHQVTQMGQEVILRCVPISNHLYFYWYRQILGQKVEFLVSFYNNEISEKSEIFDDQFSVERPDGSNFTLKIRSTKLEDSAMYFCASRTGMNYGYTFGSGTRLTVV.

The chain is built from TRBV11-1 and TRBJ1-6, with D possibly matching TRBD1 (5 bases). The V gene lost 7 bases and the J gene lost 7 bases, with 17 bases spanning the gap. The CDR3 sequence is 15 residues long. Per germline, CDR1 SGHAT and CDR2 FQDESV (reference sequence). The CDR3 coding sequence is TGTGCCAGCACTCCGGGGGTCCAGCCAAATTCACCCCTCCACTTT. Protein: CASTPGVQPNSPLHF.

This clone has only one observation. The genes are TRBV7-9 and TRBJ2-7; TRBD2 agrees at 11 bases. The CDR3 has 17 amino acids. Germline-derived CDR1 and CDR2 are SEHNR and FQNEAQ (reference sequence). The ends lost 3 bases at V and 1 base at J; junction bases unmatched: 8. The CDR3 nucleotides read TGTGCCAGCAGCTTGACGGGACTAGCGGACCGGTCCTACGAGCAGTACTTC. Translation: CASSLTGLADRSYEQYF.

The chain joins TRBV30 to TRBJ2-7; D remains unclear. This CDR3 contains 13 residues. V was clipped by 0 bases and J by 2 bases, with 8 bases between them. Germline-derived CDR1 and CDR2 are GTSNPN and SVGIG (reference sequence). CDR3 sequence: CAWSVRQPYEQYF. CDR3 nucleotide sequence: TGTGCCTGGAGTGTCCGGCAGCCCTACGAGCAGTACTTC.

This clone appeared a single time. In DNA, the CDR3 is TGTGCCAGCAGTTACTACTCCGCAGTATGGAACCACGAGCAGTACTTC. Protein sequence: CASSYYSAVWNHEQYF. The chain uses TRBV6-6 and TRBJ2-7, with D unclear. The V and J ends lost 1 base and 5 bases respectively, with 18 bases between them. Germline CDR1 reads MNHNY; CDR2 reads SVGAGI (reference sequence). The CDR3 runs to 16 residues.

This rearrangement joins TRBV5-4 to TRBJ2-7; TRBD1 agrees at 9 bases. CDR3 length: 15 amino acids. Unmatched junction bases numbered 5, after V lost 0 bases and J lost 4 bases. CDR1 SGHNT and CDR2 YYREEE come from the germline V gene (reference sequence). DNA of the CDR3: TGTGCCAGCAGCTTGGTGGGACAGGGCAGATACGAGCAGTACTTC. It encodes CASSLVGQGRYEQYF. The complete variable domain, with remaining parts taken from reference TRBV5-4 and TRBJ2-7, reads ETGVTQSPTHLIKTRGQQVTLRCSSQSGHNTVSWYQQALGQGPQFIFQYYREEENGRGNFPPRFSGLQFPNYSSELNVNALELDDSALYLCASSLVGQGRYEQYFGPGTRLTVT.

This clone was seen just once. Other DNA sequences within the sample encode an identical CDR3. The rearrangement links TRBV30 to TRBJ1-6, with D uncertain. CDR1 is GTSNPN and CDR2 is SVGIG in the germline V gene (reference sequence). Trimming left V 0 bases short and J 6 bases short, with 12 bases between. CDR3 length equals 15 residues. CDR3 nucleotide sequence: TGTGCCTGGAGTGTACGTCTAGGGCCTAATTCACCCCTCCACTTT. Translation gives CAWSVRLGPNSPLHF.

This chain joins TRBV29-1 and TRBJ2-5; 9 bases line up with TRBD1. TRBJ2-7 matches the DNA end more closely, so the J call is doubtful. The CDR3 is 14 amino acids. The germline CDR1 and CDR2 sequences are SQVTM and ANQGSEA. The CDR3 region has the DNA TGCAGCGTTGGTCCCGACAGGGGGGATCACGAGCAGTACTTC. Its protein is CSVGPDRGDHEQYF.

As to this clone: The junction departs from the called germline gene at one end, perhaps through a read error. V usage is TRBV7-6 and J usage is TRBJ1-2; D is unresolved. Germline CDR1 reads SGHVS; CDR2 reads FNYEAQ. The CDR3 has 13 residues. CDR3 sequence reads: CASSLEGGVKTVF. CDR3 coding DNA: TGTGCCAGCAGCTTAGAGGGTGGGGTCAAAACAGTCTTC.

This clone was picked up a small number of times. This chain uses TRBV4-2 with TRBJ2-7; the match to TRBD2 covers 7 bases. V gave up 0 bases and J gave up 3 bases; unmatched junction bases: 5. The germline V gene has CDR1 LGHNA and CDR2 YNFKEQ. This CDR3 contains 15 residues. The CDR3 coding sequence is TGTGCCAGCAGCCAAGACTGGGGAGGGAGCTACGAGCAGTACTTC. Translated: CASSQDWGGSYEQYF.

The chain links TRBV7-9 to TRBJ2-2; tentatively, D is TRBD1 or TRBD2 (6 bases each). The CDR3 is made up of 18 amino acids. Trimming removed 3 bases from V and 3 bases from J, with 20 bases in between. Germline loops: CDR1 SEHNR, CDR2 FQNEAQ (reference sequence). The CDR3 spells CASSFAVNMGGYTGELFF. The CDR3 DNA sequence: TGTGCCAGCAGCTTTGCCGTAAATATGGGGGGCTACACCGGGGAGCTGTTTTTT. The entire variable domain, with the rest obtained from reference TRBV7-9 and TRBJ2-2, is as follows: DTGVSQNPRHKITKRGQNVTFRCDPISEHNRLYWYRQTLGQGPEFLTYFQNEAQLEKSRLLSDRFSAERPKGSFSTLEIQRTEQGDSAMYLCASSFAVNMGGYTGELFFGEGSRLTVL.

The chain links TRBV5-1 to TRBJ2-7; TRBD1 matches at 7 bases. Germline CDR1 reads SGHRS; CDR2 reads YFSETQ. The CDR3 has 16 residues. Trimming took 0 bases from V and 2 from J; bases not matched to a gene: 8. The CDR3 DNA reads as TGCGCCAGCAGCTTGGATGGGGCAGGGGGTCCCTACGAGCAGTACTTC. This gives the protein CASSLDGAGGPYEQYF.

The chain links TRBV21-1 to TRBJ1-1. TRBV21-1 is a pseudogene segment. The CDR3 extends over 14 amino acids. The CDR3 loop reads CASSKLSQVHEAFF. DNA for the CDR3: TGTGCCAGCAGCAAACTTAGCCAGGTACATGAAGCTTTCTTT.

The chain uses TRBV6-5 and TRBJ2-7, with D maybe TRBD2 (6 bases). The CDR3 sequence is 16 residues long. CDR1 is MNHEY and CDR2 is SVGAGI in the germline V gene. V was clipped by 4 bases and J by 0 bases, with 16 bases between them. CDR3 region: CASSSSGTSSSYEQYF. In nucleotides, the CDR3 is TGTGCCAGCAGTTCGTCCGGGACTTCCAGCTCCTACGAGCAGTACTTC.

The chain combines TRBV6-1 with TRBJ2-6, with D possibly being TRBD1 or TRBD2 (5 bases each). The V and J ends lost 3 bases and 2 bases respectively, with 20 bases between them. The CDR3 sequence is 19 residues long. CDR1 and CDR2 from the germline V gene are MNHNS and SASEGT. The chain's CDR3 is CASSEGVLGRGTGANVLTF. The CDR3 nucleotides read TGTGCCAGCAGTGAGGGGGTGCTAGGTAGGGGCACTGGGGCCAACGTCCTGACTTTC.

The chain uses TRBV10-2 and TRBJ1-5; D gene uncertain. The CDR3 is made up of 15 amino acids. From germline, CDR1 is WSHSY and CDR2 SAAADI. V was trimmed by 2 bases and J by 2 bases, leaving 10 bases between them. CDR3 residues: CASSEAGVRNQPQHF. The CDR3 coding sequence is TGCGCCAGCAGTGAGGCGGGTGTGCGCAATCAGCCCCAGCATTTT.

The sample holds one count of this clone. This sequence joins TRBV29-1 and TRBJ2-1, with 8 bases that match TRBD2. The V and J ends lost 5 bases and 7 bases, in that order; junction bases with no gene match: 10. The CDR3 extends over 14 amino acids. CDR1 is SQVTM, CDR2 ANQGSEA, per germline. The CDR3 region is CSVKPRLARNEQFF. The CDR3 nucleotides read TGCAGCGTTAAGCCGAGACTAGCGCGGAATGAGCAGTTCTTC.

This chain connects TRBV6-5 to TRBJ1-2, with D unclear. CDR1 and CDR2 (germline): MNHEY, SVGAGI. This CDR3 region has 14 residues. Trimming took off 2 bases at V and 7 bases at J, with 14 bases between the two ends. This chain's CDR3 is CASSYDSNPSGYTF. The CDR3 DNA is TGTGCCAGCAGTTACGATTCCAACCCGAGTGGCTACACCTTC.

As regards this clone: A read error may produce the germline difference seen at one junction end. V and J are TRBV25-1 and TRBJ2-1, with TRBD1 identical over 7 bases. Germline V gene lookup returns CDR1 MGHDK and CDR2 SYGVNS. The length of the CDR3 is 15 residues. The CDR3 protein is CASTEAGTEKLEQFF. CDR3 DNA sequence: TGTGCCAGCACTGAAGCCGGGACAGAAAAATTGGAGCAGTTCTTC.

This rearrangement joins TRBV15 to TRBJ2-5; TRBD2 agrees at 8 bases. Germline CDR1 reads LNHNV; CDR2 reads YYDKDF (reference sequence). This CDR3 has 17 amino acids. V lost 1 base to trimming and J lost 4 bases; unmatched junction nucleotides: 11. In DNA form, the CDR3 reads TGTGCCACCAGCAGAGGCCAGACTAGCGATCGGGGAGAGACCCAGTACTTC. Protein: CATSRGQTSDRGETQYF.

The gene calls are TRBV18 and TRBJ1-6; D is unclear. The CDR3 runs to 13 residues. Trimming pared 8 bases from V and 8 bases from J, leaving 13 bases between. Germline CDR1 reads KGHSH; CDR2 reads LQKENI. The CDR3, as DNA: TGTGCCAGCACAGACCTTCCTCATTCACCCCTCCACTTT. This sequence encodes CASTDLPHSPLHF. The full variable domain, with the rest looked up from reference TRBV18 and TRBJ1-6, is NAGVMQNPRHLVRRRGQEARLRCSPMKGHSHVYWYRQLPEEGLKFMVYLQKENIIDESGMPKERFSAEFPKEGPSILRIQQVVRGDSAAYFCASTDLPHSPLHFGNGTRLTVT.

The gene calls are TRBV7-3 and TRBJ2-7, with 9 bases that match TRBD2. This CDR3 contains 15 residues. CDR1 and CDR2 from the germline V gene are SGHTA and FQGTGA. After removal of 5 bases from V and 5 bases from J, the junction contained 10 bases not matched to a gene. The CDR3 loop reads CASSRAGGQGDEQYF. The CDR3 coding sequence is TGTGCCAGCAGCAGAGCGGGGGGCCAGGGGGACGAGCAGTACTTC.

The CDR3, as DNA: TGCGCCAGCAGTGAGATTGGACAGGGCACCGGGGAGCTGTTTTTT. Translated: CASSEIGQGTGELFF. The chain joins TRBV10-2 to TRBJ2-2; 8 nucleotides line up with TRBD1. CDR3 length: 15 amino acids. Germline V gene data show CDR1 as WSHSY and CDR2 as SAAADI. V gave up 2 bases and J gave up 4 bases; unmatched junction bases: 3.

The count of this clone is one. This chain joins TRBV19 and TRBJ2-7, with TRBD1 as a possible D gene (6 bases). This CDR3 has 16 amino acids. Between the trimmed V and J ends, which lost 2 bases and 6 bases, there was a span of 20 bases. CDR1 and CDR2 (germline): LNHDA, SQIVND (reference sequence). CDR3 in DNA: TGTGCCAGTAGTATATGGGCGGCAGGGGAAGATCTCGAGCAGTACTTC. Translating gives CASSIWAAGEDLEQYF.

This clone appeared once. The CDR3 loop reads CASSQTAPVAGGGTDTQYF. DNA of the CDR3: TGCGCCAGCAGCCAAACCGCGCCCGTAGCGGGAGGGGGAACAGATACGCAGTATTTT. This sequence joins TRBV4-3 and TRBJ2-3; 11 bases fit TRBD2. This CDR3 has 19 residues. Germline loops: CDR1 LGHNA, CDR2 YSLEER. With V trimmed by 2 bases and J by 3 bases, 13 bases remained unmatched.

The gene calls are TRBV2 and TRBJ2-5; TRBD1 or TRBD2 may be the D gene (5 bases each). Germline V lookup: CDR1 SNHLY, CDR2 FYNNEI. The CDR3 runs to 13 residues. V gave up 6 bases and J gave up 1 base, with 9 bases separating them. The CDR3 DNA sequence: TGTGCCAGCAGCGGGACCGGCCAAGAGACCCAGTACTTC. The encoded protein is CASSGTGQETQYF.